Listed here are 5 T cell receptor beta chains from one sample, sequenced in a study of T cell repertoires in cytomegalovirus infection. TCRdb fed the reads into MiXCR, producing one record per CDR3 protein. Here the sample spans roughly 500,000 distinct CDR3 sequences, about 33% being singletons. For these receptors, no antigen is known. The starting material was cultured PBMCs, obtained from culture after CMV antigen stimulation. These receptors all come from a human donor in good health (CMV status not recorded). Some clones in this sample may be carry-over from other donors' samples.

About this clonotype: One base away lies a much larger clone, so this may be a sequencing read error. The genes are TRBV7-2 and TRBJ2-1, with 14 bases lining up with TRBD2. The germline CDR1 and CDR2 sequences are SGHTA and FQGNSA. The CDR3 loop spans 19 amino acids. With V trimmed by 5 bases and J by 7 bases, 16 bases remained unmatched. The CDR3 DNA follows: TGTGCCAGCAGCGCAAGGGGGACGACTAGCGGGAGGGGAGGTAATGAGCAGTTCTTC. Protein sequence: CASSARGTTSGRGGNEQFF.

This clonotype was seen at least ten times. The chain couples TRBV7-2 to TRBJ1-3; D gene ambiguous. CDR3 length: 16 residues. Germline CDR1 and CDR2: SGHTA and FQGNSA. Trimming left V 1 base short and J 2 bases short, with 12 bases between. The CDR3 DNA is TGTGCCAGCAGCTTAGTTTTTGCCGGAACTGGAAACACCATATATTTT. Translating it yields CASSLVFAGTGNTIYF.

The chain recombines TRBV3-1 with TRBJ1-3, with 10 bases identical to TRBD1. The length of the CDR3 is 15 residues. The J segment lost 2 bases and the V segment lost 6 bases, leaving 4 bases of the junction unmatched. Germline loops: CDR1 LGHDT, CDR2 YNNKEL (reference sequence). The DNA for the CDR3 is TGTGCCAGCAGGCCGGGACAGGGGACTGGAAACACCATATATTTT. Residues: CASRPGQGTGNTIYF. Using reference TRBV3-1 and TRBJ1-3 for the parts outside the CDR3, the full variable domain is DTAVSQTPKYLVTQMGNDKSIKCEQNLGHDTMYWYKQDSKKFLKIMFSYNNKELIINETVPNRFSPKSPDKAHLNLHINSLELGDSAVYFCASRPGQGTGNTIYFGEGSWLTVV.

The genes are TRBV20-1 and TRBJ2-5; 8 bases fit TRBD2. CDR1 is DFQATT and CDR2 is SNEGSKA in the germline V gene (reference sequence). The CDR3 is 15 residues long. CDR3 region: CSTRRSGGPGETQYF. In DNA, the CDR3 is TGCAGCACTAGACGCTCGGGAGGGCCGGGAGAGACCCAGTACTTC.

The rearrangement links TRBV12-3 or TRBV12-4 to TRBJ2-3; TRBD1 is a possible D gene (6 bases). Trimming shortened V by 1 base and J by 6 bases, and 14 bases separated the two germline ends. This CDR3 comprises 15 residues. The CDR3 bases are TGTGCCAGCAGTTTAGGGGGACAAAAACGGGATACGCAGTATTTT. This gives the protein CASSLGGQKRDTQYF.